This T cell receptor beta chain was sequenced for a study of blood T cell repertoires in COVID-19. About the study: T cells, B-cell-depleted T cells, or PBMCs supplied cDNA or gDNA.

V lost 6 bases to trimming and J lost 3 bases, with 12 bases between them. The CDR3 loop spans 13 amino acids. Profiled with immunoSEQ multiplex PCR; TCRdb holds only in-frame clones, not every one. Of more than 300,000 clones listed, about 90% are singletons. The sample was peripheral blood. This chain uses TRBV12-3 or TRBV12-4 with TRBJ2-7, with a tentative D call TRBD1 (6 bases). This TCR was recovered from a woman between 25 and 40 years old with COVID-19, enrolled during active disease. The CDR3 spells CASSRTDLYEQYF. CDR3 sequence (DNA): TGTGCCAGCAGCCGGACAGACCTCTACGAGCAGTACTTC.